The text below deals with one T cell receptor beta chain. No antigen is known for it. The trim removed 7 bases at V and 2 bases at J, leaving 11 bases unmatched. Germline loops: CDR1 SGHVS, CDR2 FQNEAQ. The CDR3 length is 16 residues. Indicated treatment: some 19 received Ad26.COV2.S at low or high dose, single or two shots; about 5 received placebo; per-sample allocation not given. Repertoires come from day 63 after the first vaccine or placebo injection. This entry comes from a study of Ad26.COV2.S vaccination and SARS-CoV-2 variants. Overall study results and limits: Reportedly, after vaccination the spike-specific CD8+ and CD4+ T cell responses displayed substantial breadth.

Clones were sequenced by immunoSEQ multiplex PCR, and TCRdb holds only the in-frame ones, with some missing. The data show around 320,000 clones, about nine tenths seen once. The clonotype originates from a person aged 18-60 years who received the Ad26.COV2.S COVID-19 vaccine or a placebo. The material was peripheral blood, obtained in a trial of Ad26.COV2.S vaccine versus placebo. The rearrangement joins TRBV7-8 to TRBJ2-7; TRBD1 matches 10 bases. Here the CDR3 reads CASNLGRDRGTYEQYF. CDR3 DNA sequence: TGTGCCAGCAATTTAGGCCGGGACAGGGGCACCTACGAGCAGTACTTC.